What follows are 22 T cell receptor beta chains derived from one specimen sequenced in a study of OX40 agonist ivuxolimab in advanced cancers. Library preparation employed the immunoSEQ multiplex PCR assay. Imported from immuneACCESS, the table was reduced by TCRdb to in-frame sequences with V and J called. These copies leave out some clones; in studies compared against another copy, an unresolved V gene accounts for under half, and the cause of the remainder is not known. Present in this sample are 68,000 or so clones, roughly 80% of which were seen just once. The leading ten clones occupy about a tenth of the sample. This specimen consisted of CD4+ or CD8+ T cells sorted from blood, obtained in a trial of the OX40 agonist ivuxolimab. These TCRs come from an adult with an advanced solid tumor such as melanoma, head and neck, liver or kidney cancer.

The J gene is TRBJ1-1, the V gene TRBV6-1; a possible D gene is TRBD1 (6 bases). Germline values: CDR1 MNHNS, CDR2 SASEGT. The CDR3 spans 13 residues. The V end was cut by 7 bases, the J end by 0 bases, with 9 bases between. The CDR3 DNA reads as TGTGCCAGCACGTGGGGGCTGAACACTGAAGCTTTCTTT. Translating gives CASTWGLNTEAFF.

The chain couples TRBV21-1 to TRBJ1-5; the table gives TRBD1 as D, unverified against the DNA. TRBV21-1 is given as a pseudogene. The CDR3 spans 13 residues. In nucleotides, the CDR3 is TGTGCCAGCAGGACAGCGTTCAATCAGCCCCAGCATTTT. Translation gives CASRTAFNQPQHF.

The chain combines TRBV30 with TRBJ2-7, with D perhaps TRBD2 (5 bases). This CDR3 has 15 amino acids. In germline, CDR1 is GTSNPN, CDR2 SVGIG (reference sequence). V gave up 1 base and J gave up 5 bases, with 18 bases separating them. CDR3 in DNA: TGTGCCTGGAGTGACTTGGACTGGTCCTTAAACGAGCAGTACTTC. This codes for CAWSDLDWSLNEQYF.

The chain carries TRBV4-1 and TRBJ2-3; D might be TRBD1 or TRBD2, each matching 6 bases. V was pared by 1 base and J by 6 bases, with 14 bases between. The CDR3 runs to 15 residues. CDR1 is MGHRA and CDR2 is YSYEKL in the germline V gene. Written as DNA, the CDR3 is TGCGCCAGCAGCCAAGCGGAGGGGGGCGAGGATACGCAGTATTTT. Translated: CASSQAEGGEDTQYF.

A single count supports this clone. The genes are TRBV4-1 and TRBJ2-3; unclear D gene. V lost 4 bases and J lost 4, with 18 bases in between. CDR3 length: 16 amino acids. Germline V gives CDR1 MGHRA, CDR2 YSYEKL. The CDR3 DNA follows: TGCGCCAGCAGCCTACCGGACGCGGATGGGTCAGATACGCAGTATTTT. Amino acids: CASSLPDADGSDTQYF.

CDR3 protein: CASSLEGGRYGYTF. CDR3 in DNA: TGCGCCAGCAGCTTGGAAGGGGGCCGCTATGGCTACACCTTC. This chain connects TRBV5-1 to TRBJ1-2, with 7 bases that match TRBD1. With 0 bases clipped from V and 4 bases from J, the junction kept 3 bases outside the gene matches. The CDR3 has 14 residues. Germline values: CDR1 SGHRS, CDR2 YFSETQ.

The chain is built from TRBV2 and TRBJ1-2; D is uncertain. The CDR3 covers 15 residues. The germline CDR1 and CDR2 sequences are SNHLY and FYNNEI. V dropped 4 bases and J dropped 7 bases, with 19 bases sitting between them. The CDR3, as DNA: TGTGCCAGCAGTGCCTGGGGAGGGTCTATAAGTGGCTACACCTTC. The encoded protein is CASSAWGGSISGYTF. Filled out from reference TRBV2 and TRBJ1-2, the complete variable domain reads EPEVTQTPSHQVTQMGQEVILRCVPISNHLYFYWYRQILGQKVEFLVSFYNNEISEKSEIFDDQFSVERPDGSNFTLKIRSTKLEDSAMYFCASSAWGGSISGYTFGSGTRLTVV.

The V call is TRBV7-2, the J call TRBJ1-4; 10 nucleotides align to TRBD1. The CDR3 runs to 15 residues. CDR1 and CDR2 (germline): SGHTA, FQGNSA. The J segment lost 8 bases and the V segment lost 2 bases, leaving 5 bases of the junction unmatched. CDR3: CASSLRGTGDEKLFF. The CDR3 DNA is TGTGCCAGCAGCTTAAGGGGGACAGGGGACGAAAAACTGTTTTTT.

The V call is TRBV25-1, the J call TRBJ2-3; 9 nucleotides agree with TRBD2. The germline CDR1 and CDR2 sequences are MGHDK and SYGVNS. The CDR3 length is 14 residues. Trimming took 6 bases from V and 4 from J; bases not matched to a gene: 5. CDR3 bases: TGTGCCAGCAGCTCAGGCGGGGGGGCAGATACGCAGTATTTT. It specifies CASSSGGGADTQYF.

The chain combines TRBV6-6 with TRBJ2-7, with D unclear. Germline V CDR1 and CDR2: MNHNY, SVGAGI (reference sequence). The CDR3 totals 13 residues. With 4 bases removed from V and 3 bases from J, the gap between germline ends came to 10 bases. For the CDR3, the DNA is TGTGCCAGCAGTTCCCCCCAGGTCTACGAGCAGTACTTC. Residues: CASSSPQVYEQYF.

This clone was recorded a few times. The CDR3 sequence is CASRTGQGNRAFF. Here the CDR3 DNA reads TGTGCCAGCAGAACCGGACAGGGTAATCGTGCTTTCTTT. The J gene is TRBJ1-1, the V gene TRBV6-1; TRBD1 matches at 8 bases. J gave up 11 bases and V 6 bases, and 11 bases lay outside the gene matches. Germline V gives CDR1 MNHNS, CDR2 SASEGT. The CDR3 runs to 13 residues.

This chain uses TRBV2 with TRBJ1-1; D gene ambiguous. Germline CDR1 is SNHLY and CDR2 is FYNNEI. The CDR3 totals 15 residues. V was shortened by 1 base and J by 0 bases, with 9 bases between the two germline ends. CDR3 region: CASSEGELLNTEAFF. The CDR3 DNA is TGTGCCAGCAGTGAAGGGGAGTTATTGAACACTGAAGCTTTCTTT.

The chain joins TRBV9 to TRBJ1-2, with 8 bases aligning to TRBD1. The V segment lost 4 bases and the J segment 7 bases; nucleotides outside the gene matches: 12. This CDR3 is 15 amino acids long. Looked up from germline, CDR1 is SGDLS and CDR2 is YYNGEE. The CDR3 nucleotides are TGTGCCAGCAGCTCGCGACAGGGGTTCGGGAGTGGCTACACCTTC. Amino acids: CASSSRQGFGSGYTF.

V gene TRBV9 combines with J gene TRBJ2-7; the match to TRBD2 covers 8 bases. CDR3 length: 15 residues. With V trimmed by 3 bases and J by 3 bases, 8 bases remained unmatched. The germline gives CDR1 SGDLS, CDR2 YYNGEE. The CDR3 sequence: CASSETGTRNYEQYF. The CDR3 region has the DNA TGTGCCAGCAGCGAAACCGGGACTAGAAACTACGAGCAGTACTTC.

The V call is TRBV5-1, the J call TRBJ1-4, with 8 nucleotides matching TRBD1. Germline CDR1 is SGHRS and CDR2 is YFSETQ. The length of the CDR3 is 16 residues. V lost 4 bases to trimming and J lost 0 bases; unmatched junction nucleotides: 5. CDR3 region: CASSVDRGATNEKLFF. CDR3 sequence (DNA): TGCGCCAGCAGCGTCGACAGGGGAGCAACTAATGAAAAACTGTTTTTT.

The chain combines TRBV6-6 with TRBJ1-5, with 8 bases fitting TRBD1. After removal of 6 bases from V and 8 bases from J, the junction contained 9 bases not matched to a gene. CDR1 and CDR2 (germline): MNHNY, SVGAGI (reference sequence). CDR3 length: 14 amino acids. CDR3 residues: CASRPAGQVEPQHF. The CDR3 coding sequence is TGTGCCAGCAGACCGGCGGGACAGGTCGAGCCCCAGCATTTT.

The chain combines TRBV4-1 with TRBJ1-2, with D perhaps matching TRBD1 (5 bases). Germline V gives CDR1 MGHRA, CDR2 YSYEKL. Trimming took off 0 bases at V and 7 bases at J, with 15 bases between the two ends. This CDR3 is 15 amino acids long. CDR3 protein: CASSQDPRDPIGYTF. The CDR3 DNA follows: TGCGCCAGCAGCCAAGATCCCAGGGATCCTATTGGCTACACCTTC.

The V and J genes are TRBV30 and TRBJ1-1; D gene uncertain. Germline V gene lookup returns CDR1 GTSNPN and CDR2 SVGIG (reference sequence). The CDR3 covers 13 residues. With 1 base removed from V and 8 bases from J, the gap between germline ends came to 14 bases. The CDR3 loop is CAWSELWAAEAFF. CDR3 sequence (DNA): TGTGCCTGGAGTGAACTTTGGGCGGCCGAAGCTTTCTTT.

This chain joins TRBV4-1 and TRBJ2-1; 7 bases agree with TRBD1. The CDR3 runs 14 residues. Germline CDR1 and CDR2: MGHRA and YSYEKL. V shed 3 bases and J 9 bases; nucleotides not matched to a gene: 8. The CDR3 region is CASSHNIGGGEQFF. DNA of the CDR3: TGCGCCAGCAGCCATAATATAGGGGGCGGTGAGCAGTTCTTC.

The CDR3 bases are TGTGCCAGCAGTTTCCTTTACAAGAGCTCTGGAAACACCATATATTTT. It specifies CASSFLYKSSGNTIYF. The rearrangement links TRBV27 to TRBJ1-3, with D hard to call. CDR1 and CDR2 (germline): MNHEY, SMNVEV (reference sequence). The V end was cut by 3 bases, the J end by 0 bases, with 12 bases between. The CDR3 extends over 16 amino acids.

CDR3 sequence: CASSQGQRGTGELFF. The CDR3 DNA follows: TGTGCCAGCTCACAAGGACAGAGAGGGACCGGGGAGCTGTTTTTT. The chain recombines TRBV18 with TRBJ2-2, with a weak D call TRBD1 (6 bases). CDR1 is KGHSH and CDR2 is LQKENI in the germline V gene. CDR3 size: 15 residues. The V gene lost 4 bases and the J gene lost 5 bases, with 14 bases spanning the gap.

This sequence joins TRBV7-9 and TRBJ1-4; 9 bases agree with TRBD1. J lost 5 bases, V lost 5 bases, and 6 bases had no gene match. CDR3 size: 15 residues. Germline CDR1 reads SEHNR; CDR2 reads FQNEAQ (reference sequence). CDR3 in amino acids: CASSERTGENEKLFF. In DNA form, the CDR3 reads TGTGCCAGCAGCGAGCGGACAGGGGAGAATGAAAAACTGTTTTTT.